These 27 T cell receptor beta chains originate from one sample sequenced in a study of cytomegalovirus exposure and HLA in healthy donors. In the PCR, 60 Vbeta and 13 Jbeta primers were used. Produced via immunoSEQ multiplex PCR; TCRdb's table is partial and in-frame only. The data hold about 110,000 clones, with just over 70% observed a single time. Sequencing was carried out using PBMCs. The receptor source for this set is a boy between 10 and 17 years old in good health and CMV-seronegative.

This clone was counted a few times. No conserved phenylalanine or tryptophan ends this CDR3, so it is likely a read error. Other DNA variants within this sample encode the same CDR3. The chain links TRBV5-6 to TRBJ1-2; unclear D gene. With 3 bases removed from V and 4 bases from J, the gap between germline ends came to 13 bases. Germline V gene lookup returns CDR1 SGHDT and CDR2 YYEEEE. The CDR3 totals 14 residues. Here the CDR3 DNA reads TGTGCCAGCAGCTCTCGGACCTGGGGCTATGGCTACACCGTC. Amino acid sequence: CASSSRTWGYGYTV.

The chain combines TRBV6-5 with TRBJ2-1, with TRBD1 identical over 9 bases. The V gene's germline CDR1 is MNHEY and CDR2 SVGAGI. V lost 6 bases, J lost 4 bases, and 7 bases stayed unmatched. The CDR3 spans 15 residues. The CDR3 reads CASSPGQGRYNEQFF. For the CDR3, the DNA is TGTGCCAGCAGCCCCGGACAGGGGAGGTACAATGAGCAGTTCTTC.

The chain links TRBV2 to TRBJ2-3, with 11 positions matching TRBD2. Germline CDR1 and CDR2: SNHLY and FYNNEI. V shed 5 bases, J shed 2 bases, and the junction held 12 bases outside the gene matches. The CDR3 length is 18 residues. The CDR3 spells CASSWRHIAGGTTDTQYF. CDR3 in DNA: TGTGCCAGCAGTTGGAGGCACATAGCGGGAGGGACCACAGATACGCAGTATTTT.

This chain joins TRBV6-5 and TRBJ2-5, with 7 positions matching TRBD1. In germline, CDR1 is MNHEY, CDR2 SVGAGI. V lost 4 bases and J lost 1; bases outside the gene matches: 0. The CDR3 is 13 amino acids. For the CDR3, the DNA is TGTGCCAGCAGTTGGGACAGCCAAGAGACCCAGTACTTC. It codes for CASSWDSQETQYF.

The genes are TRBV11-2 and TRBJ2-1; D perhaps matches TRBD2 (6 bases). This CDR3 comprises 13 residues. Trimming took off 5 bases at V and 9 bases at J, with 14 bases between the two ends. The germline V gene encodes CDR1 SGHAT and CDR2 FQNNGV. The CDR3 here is CASSPLTSFEQFF. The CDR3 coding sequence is TGTGCCAGCAGCCCCTTAACTAGCTTTGAGCAGTTCTTC.

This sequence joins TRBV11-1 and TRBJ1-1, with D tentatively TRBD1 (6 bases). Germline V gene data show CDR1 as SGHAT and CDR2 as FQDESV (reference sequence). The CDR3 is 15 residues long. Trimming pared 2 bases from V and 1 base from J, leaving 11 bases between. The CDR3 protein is CASSLSVRGNTEAFF. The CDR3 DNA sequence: TGTGCCAGCAGCTTAAGTGTCAGGGGGAACACTGAAGCTTTCTTT.

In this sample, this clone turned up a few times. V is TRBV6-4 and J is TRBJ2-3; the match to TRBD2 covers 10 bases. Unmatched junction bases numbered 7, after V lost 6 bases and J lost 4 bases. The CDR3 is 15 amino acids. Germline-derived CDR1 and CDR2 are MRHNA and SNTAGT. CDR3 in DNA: TGTGCCAGCAGCGAAAGCGGGGGGGCCGCAGATACGCAGTATTTT. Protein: CASSESGGAADTQYF.

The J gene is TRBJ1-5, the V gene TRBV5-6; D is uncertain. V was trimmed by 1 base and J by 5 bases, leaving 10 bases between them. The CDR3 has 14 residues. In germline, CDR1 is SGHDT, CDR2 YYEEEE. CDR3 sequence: CASSLSPGHQPQHF. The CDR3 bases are TGTGCCAGCAGCTTGTCGCCAGGCCATCAGCCCCAGCATTTT.

The CDR3 loop is CASKYGQGQETQYF. The CDR3 DNA reads as TGCGCCAGCAAATATGGACAGGGGCAAGAGACCCAGTACTTC. The chain joins TRBV5-1 to TRBJ2-5, with 9 bases matching TRBD1. Germline values: CDR1 SGHRS, CDR2 YFSETQ. The CDR3 covers 14 residues. V trimming: 6 bases; J trimming: 2 bases; junction bases outside the gene matches: 5.

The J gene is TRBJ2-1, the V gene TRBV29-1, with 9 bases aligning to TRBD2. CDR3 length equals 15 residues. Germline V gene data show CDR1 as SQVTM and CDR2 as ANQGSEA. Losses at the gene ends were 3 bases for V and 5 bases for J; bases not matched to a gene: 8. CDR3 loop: CSVDRPSGANNEQFF. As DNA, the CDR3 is TGCAGCGTTGATCGGCCTAGCGGGGCAAACAATGAGCAGTTCTTC.

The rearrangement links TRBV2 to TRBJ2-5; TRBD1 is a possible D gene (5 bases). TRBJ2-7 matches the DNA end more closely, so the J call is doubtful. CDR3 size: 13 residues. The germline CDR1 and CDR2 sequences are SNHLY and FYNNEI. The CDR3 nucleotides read TGTGCCAGCAGTGAATCTTGGCAGGGCGAGCAGTACTTC. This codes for CASSESWQGEQYF.

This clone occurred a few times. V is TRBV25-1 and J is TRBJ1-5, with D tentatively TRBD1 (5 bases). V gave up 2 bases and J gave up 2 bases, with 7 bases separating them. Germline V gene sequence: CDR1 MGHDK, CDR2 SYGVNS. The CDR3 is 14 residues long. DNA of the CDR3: TGTGCCAGCAGTGAACAGGGCGGCAATCAGCCCCAGCATTTT. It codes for CASSEQGGNQPQHF.

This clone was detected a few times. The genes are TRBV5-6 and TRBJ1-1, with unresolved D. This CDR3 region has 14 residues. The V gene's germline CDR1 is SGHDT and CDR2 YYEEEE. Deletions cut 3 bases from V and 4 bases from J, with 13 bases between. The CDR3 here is CASSSGLGSTEAFF. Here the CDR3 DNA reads TGTGCCAGCAGCTCGGGCTTGGGGAGCACTGAAGCTTTCTTT.

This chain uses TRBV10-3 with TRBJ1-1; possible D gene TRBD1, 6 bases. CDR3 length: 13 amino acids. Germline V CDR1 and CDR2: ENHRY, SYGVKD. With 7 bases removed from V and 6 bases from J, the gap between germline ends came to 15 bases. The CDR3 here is CAIKDSQGAEAFF. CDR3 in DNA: TGTGCCATCAAGGACAGCCAAGGGGCTGAAGCTTTCTTT.

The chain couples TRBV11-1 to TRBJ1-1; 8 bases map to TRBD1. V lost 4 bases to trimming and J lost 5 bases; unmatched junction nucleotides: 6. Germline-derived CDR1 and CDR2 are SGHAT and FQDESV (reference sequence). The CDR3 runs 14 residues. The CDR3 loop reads CASSYDRGVTEAFF. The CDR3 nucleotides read TGTGCCAGCAGCTACGACAGGGGCGTGACTGAAGCTTTCTTT.

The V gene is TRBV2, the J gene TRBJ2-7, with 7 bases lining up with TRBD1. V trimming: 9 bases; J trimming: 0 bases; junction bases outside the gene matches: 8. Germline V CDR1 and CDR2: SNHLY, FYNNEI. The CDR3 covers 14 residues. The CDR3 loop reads CASRDSQVSYEQYF. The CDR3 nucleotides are TGTGCCAGTCGGGACAGCCAAGTCTCCTACGAGCAGTACTTC.

Written as DNA, the CDR3 is TGTGCCAGTAGTATAGCCAGGGGCGCCTTTGAAAAACTGTTTTTT. As protein: CASSIARGAFEKLFF. V is TRBV19 and J is TRBJ1-4; D may be TRBD1 (6 bases). CDR3 length equals 15 residues. The germline V and J ends were trimmed by 1 base and 7 bases, with 13 bases remaining between them. Looked up from germline, CDR1 is LNHDA and CDR2 is SQIVND (reference sequence).

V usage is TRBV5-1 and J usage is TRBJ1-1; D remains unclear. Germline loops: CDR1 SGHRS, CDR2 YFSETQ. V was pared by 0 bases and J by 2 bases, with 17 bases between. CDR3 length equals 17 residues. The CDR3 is CASSLEKTGNVNTEAFF. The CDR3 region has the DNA TGCGCCAGCAGCTTGGAGAAGACGGGGAATGTAAACACTGAAGCTTTCTTT.

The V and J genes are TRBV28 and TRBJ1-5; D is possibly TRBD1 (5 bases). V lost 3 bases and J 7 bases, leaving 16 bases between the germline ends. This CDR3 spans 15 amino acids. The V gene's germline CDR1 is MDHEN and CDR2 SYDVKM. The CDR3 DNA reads TGTGCCAGCAGTTTCGCGGGACGTTGGTACCAGCCCCAGCATTTT. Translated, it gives CASSFAGRWYQPQHF.

The CDR3 sequence is CASSLQGAPNYGYTF. For the CDR3, the DNA is TGTGCCAGCAGTTTACAGGGGGCGCCTAACTATGGCTACACCTTC. The chain combines TRBV28 with TRBJ1-2, with TRBD1 matching 8 bases. The germline V gene encodes CDR1 MDHEN and CDR2 SYDVKM. The CDR3 has 15 amino acids. J gave up 0 bases and V 2 bases, and 2 bases lay outside the gene matches.

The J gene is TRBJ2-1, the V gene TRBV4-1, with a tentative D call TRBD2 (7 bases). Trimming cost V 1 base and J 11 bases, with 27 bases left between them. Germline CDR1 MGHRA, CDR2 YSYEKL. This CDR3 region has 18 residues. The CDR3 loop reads CASSQVGEGGRGDFQQFF. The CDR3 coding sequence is TGCGCCAGCAGCCAAGTCGGGGAGGGGGGCAGGGGTGATTTCCAGCAGTTCTTC.

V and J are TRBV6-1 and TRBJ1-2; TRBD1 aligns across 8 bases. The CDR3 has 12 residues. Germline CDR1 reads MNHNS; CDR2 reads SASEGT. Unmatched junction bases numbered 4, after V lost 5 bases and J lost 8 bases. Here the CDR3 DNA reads TGTGCCAGCAGTCAGGGGGCCGAGGGCTACACCTTC. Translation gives CASSQGAEGYTF.

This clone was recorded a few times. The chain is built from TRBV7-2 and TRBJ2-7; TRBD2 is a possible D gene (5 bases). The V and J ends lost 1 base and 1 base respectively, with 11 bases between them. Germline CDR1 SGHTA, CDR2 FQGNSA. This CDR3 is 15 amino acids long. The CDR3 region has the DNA TGTGCCAGCAGCTTAGGACGGACGGGGTCCTACGAGCAGTACTTC. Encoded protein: CASSLGRTGSYEQYF. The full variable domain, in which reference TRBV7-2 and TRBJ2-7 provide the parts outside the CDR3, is GAGVSQSPSNKVTEKGKDVELRCDPISGHTALYWYRQSLGQGLEFLIYFQGNSAPDKSGLPSDRFSAERTGGSVSTLTIQRTQQEDSAVYLCASSLGRTGSYEQYFGPGTRLTVT.

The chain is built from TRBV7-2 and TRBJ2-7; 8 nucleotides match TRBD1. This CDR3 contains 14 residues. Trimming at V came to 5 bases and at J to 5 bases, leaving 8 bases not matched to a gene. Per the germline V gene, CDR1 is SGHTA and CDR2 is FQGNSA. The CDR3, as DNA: TGTGCCAGCAGCCCCGGACAGGGTTTCCACGAGCAGTACTTC. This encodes CASSPGQGFHEQYF. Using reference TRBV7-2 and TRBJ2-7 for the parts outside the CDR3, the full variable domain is GAGVSQSPSNKVTEKGKDVELRCDPISGHTALYWYRQSLGQGLEFLIYFQGNSAPDKSGLPSDRFSAERTGGSVSTLTIQRTQQEDSAVYLCASSPGQGFHEQYFGPGTRLTVT.

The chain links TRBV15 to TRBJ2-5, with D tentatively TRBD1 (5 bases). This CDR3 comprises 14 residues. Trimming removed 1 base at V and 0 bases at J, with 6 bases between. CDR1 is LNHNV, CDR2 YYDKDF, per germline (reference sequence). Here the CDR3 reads CATSRGQHQETQYF. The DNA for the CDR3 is TGTGCCACCAGCAGAGGACAGCACCAAGAGACCCAGTACTTC.

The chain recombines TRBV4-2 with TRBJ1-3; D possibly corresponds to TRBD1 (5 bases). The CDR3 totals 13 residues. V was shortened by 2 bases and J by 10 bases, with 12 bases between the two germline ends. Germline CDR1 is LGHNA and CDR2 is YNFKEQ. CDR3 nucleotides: TGTGCCAGCAGCCAACCCGGGGGGGAGACCATATATTTT. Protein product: CASSQPGGETIYF.

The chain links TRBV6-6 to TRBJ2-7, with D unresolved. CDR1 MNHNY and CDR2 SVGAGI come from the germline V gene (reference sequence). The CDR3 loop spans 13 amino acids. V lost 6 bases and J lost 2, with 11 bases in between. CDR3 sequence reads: CASRVLPTYEQYF. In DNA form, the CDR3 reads TGTGCCAGCAGGGTACTCCCCACCTACGAGCAGTACTTC.